A selection of T cell receptor beta chains follows, all from one sample in a study of T cell clonotyping in hematopoietic cell transplantation. The method was immunoSEQ multiplex PCR; TCRdb's version includes in-frame clones alone and lacks a portion of them. The top ten clones hold approximately 1.5% of a sample with fewer than 70,000 clones, roughly 93% of them seen once. Sequencing was performed on peripheral blood mononuclear cells. These receptor sequences come from a man between 50 and 59 years old in good health. Some clones in this sample may be carry-over from other donors' samples. CDR3s include the opening cysteine and the closing phenylalanine or tryptophan. D genes are given only for firm matches. Part of the rows lack a size; the others show once, few, many or a class for expanded clones.

- TRBJ2-7 TRBV5-6 TRBD1 CASSTRQGATYEQYF TGTGCCAGCAGCACCAGACAGGGGGCCACCTACGAGCAGTACTTC
- TRBJ2-1 TRBV29-1 TRBD1 CSVGGVGDRGNEQFF TGCAGCGTCGGAGGGGTCGGGGACAGGGGCAATGAGCAGTTCTTC
- TRBJ2-7 TRBV6-6 - CASSPTHQLDEQYF TGTGCCAGCAGTCCGACCCATCAACTGGACGAGCAGTACTTC
- TRBJ2-1 TRBV6-6 - CASSSGNYNEQFF TGTGCCAGCAGTTCCGGGAATTACAATGAGCAGTTCTTC
- TRBJ1-6 TRBV6-1 TRBD1 CATQRGPWEDSPLHF TGTGCCACACAGAGGGGGCCCTGGGAGGATTCACCCCTCCACTTT
- TRBJ1-2 TRBV7-9 TRBD1 CASSLDPSGTGNGYTF TGTGCCAGCAGCTTAGATCCTTCCGGGACAGGGAACGGCTACACCTTC
- TRBJ2-2 TRBV5-1 - CASSLAVENTGELFF TGCGCCAGCAGCTTGGCTGTGGAGAACACCGGGGAGCTGTTTTTT
- TRBJ1-3 TRBV6-5 - CASSPRTAPGNTIYF TGTGCCAGCAGCCCACGGACAGCGCCTGGAAACACCATATATTTT
- TRBJ2-2 TRBV6-1 - CASTPPERDAGELFF TGTGCCAGCACCCCGCCAGAGAGGGACGCCGGGGAGCTGTTTTTT
- TRBJ2-1 TRBV30 - CAWSLLGNEQFF TGTGCCTGGAGTTTGCTAGGCAATGAGCAGTTCTTC
- TRBJ2-7 TRBV7-9 - CASSLQGYEQYF TGTGCCAGCAGCTTACAGGGTTACGAGCAGTACTTC
- TRBJ1-2 TRBV7-6 - CASSPRGVGGYTF TGTGCCAGCAGCCCGCGAGGAGTAGGAGGCTACACCTTC
- TRBJ2-7 TRBV15 - CATSRDLRGGSYEQYF TGTGCCACCAGCAGAGATCTGCGGGGCGGCTCCTACGAGCAGTACTTC
- TRBJ2-2 TRBV5-1 - CASSLDGGRTGELFF TGCGCCAGCAGCTTGGATGGGGGGAGGACCGGGGAGCTGTTTTTT
- TRBJ2-5 TRBV4-1 TRBD2 CASSPGAGGTETQYF TGCGCCAGCAGCCCTGGAGCCGGGGGGACAGAGACCCAGTACTTC
- TRBJ1-3 TRBV15 - CATSRDAVETIYF TGTGCCACCAGCAGAGATGCAGTGGAGACCATATATTTT
- TRBJ2-7 TRBV9 TRBD1 CASSVGGTGGFYEQYF TGTGCCAGCAGCGTAGGAGGTACAGGGGGTTTCTACGAGCAGTACTTC
few TRBJ2-2 TRBV6-5 - CASSPNPALTELFF TGTGCCAGCAGTCCAAACCCAGCCCTTACGGAGCTGTTTTTT
- TRBJ2-1 TRBV21-1 - CASSCGVSSYNEQFF TGTGCCAGCAGCTGCGGGGTTAGCTCCTACAATGAGCAGTTCTTC
- TRBJ1-4 TRBV7-9 - CASSPRGGYREKLFF TGTGCCAGCAGCCCAAGAGGCGGGTATAGGGAAAAACTGTTTTTT
- TRBJ1-2 TRBV5-1 TRBD1 CASSPGQGYGYTF TGCGCCAGCAGCCCGGGACAGGGCTATGGCTACACCTTC
- TRBJ2-5 TRBV29-1 - CSVEDDVGNGGSQETQYF TGCAGCGTTGAAGATGATGTGGGGAACGGCGGGTCCCAAGAGACCCAGTACTTC
- TRBJ2-2 TRBV11-3 TRBD1 CASSRPDRGFGELFF TGTGCCAGCAGCCGCCCGGACAGGGGTTTCGGGGAGCTGTTTTTT
- TRBJ1-5 TRBV6-1 - CASLDGYNQPQHF TGTGCCAGCCTTGACGGTTACAATCAGCCCCAGCATTTT
- TRBJ2-3 TRBV7-8 TRBD2 CASSLAGGPRTDTQYF TGTGCCAGCAGCTTAGCGGGAGGGCCTCGCACAGATACGCAGTATTTT
- TRBJ1-2 TRBV7-9 TRBD1 CASNPQGLDGYTF TGTGCCAGCAACCCACAGGGGCTAGATGGCTACACCTTC
- TRBJ2-3 TRBV27 - CASSLRSRGTDTQYF TGTGCCAGCAGTTTGCGTTCGAGAGGTACAGATACGCAGTATTTT
- TRBJ2-7 TRBV25-1 - CASSVLSDEQYF TGTGCCAGCAGTGTCCTCTCAGACGAGCAGTACTTC
- TRBJ2-7 TRBV19 TRBD1 CASSMSQGASYEQYF TGTGCCAGTAGTATGAGTCAGGGGGCCTCCTACGAGCAGTACTTC
once TRBJ1-2 TRBV20-1 - CSASLLGGYTF TGCAGTGCTAGTCTCCTTGGGGGCTACACCTTC
- TRBJ2-4 TRBV28 - CASSLGAGPLAKNIQYF TGTGCCAGCAGTTTAGGGGCAGGCCCACTAGCCAAAAACATTCAGTACTTC
- TRBJ2-2 TRBV11-2 - CASSLEPLSGELFF TGTGCCAGCAGCTTAGAACCCCTCAGCGGGGAGCTGTTTTTT
- TRBJ1-1 TRBV2 - CASNPRGGYEAFF TGTGCCAGCAACCCCCGGGGGGGGTATGAAGCTTTCTTT
- TRBJ2-5 TRBV7-2 TRBD2 CASSALAGANQETQYF TGTGCCAGCAGCGCGCTAGCGGGAGCAAACCAAGAGACCCAGTACTTC
- TRBJ2-3 TRBV5-1 TRBD2 CASSSGTSHSTDTQYF TGCGCCAGCAGCTCCGGGACTAGCCATAGCACAGATACGCAGTATTTT
- TRBJ1-1 TRBV19 TRBD1 CASSTAADRGSTEAFF TGTGCCAGTAGTACAGCCGCGGACAGGGGGAGCACTGAAGCTTTCTTT
- TRBJ2-2 TRBV29-1 - CSVESENTGELFF TGCAGCGTTGAGTCAGAGAACACCGGGGAGCTGTTTTTT